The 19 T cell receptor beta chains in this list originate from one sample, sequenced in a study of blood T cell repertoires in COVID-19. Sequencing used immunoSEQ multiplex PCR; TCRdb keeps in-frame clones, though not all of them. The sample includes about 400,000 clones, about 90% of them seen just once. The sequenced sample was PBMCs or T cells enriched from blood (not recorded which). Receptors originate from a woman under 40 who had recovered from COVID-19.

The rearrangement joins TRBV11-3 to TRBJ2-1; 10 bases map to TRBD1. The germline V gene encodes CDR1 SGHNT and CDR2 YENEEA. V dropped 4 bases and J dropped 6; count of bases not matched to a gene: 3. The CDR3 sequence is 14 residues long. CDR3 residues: CASSSDRGPNEQFF. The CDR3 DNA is TGTGCCAGCAGCTCCGACAGGGGGCCCAATGAGCAGTTCTTC.

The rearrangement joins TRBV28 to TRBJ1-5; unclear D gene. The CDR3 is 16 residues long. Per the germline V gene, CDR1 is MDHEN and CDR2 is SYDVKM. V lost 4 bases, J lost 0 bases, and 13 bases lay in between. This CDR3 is CASSSPGDYSNQPQHF. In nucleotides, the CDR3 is TGTGCCAGCAGTTCGCCGGGAGACTATAGCAATCAGCCCCAGCATTTT.

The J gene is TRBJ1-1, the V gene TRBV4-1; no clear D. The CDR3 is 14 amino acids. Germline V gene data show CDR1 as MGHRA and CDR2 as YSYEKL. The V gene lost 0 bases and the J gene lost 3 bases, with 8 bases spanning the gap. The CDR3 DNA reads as TGCGCCAGCAGCCAAGAGTTAAGAGACACTGAAGCTTTCTTT. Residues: CASSQELRDTEAFF.

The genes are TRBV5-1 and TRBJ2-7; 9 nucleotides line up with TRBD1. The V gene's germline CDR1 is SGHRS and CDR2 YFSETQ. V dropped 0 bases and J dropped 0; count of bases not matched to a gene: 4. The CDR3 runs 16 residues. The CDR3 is CASSLGGTGTSYEQYF. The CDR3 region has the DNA TGCGCCAGCAGCTTGGGGGGGACAGGGACCTCCTACGAGCAGTACTTC.

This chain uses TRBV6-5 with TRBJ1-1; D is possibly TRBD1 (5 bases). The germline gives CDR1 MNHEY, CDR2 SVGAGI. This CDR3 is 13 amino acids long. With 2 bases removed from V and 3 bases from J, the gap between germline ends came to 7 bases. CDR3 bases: TGTGCCAGCAGTTACACAGGATACACTGAAGCTTTCTTT. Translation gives CASSYTGYTEAFF.

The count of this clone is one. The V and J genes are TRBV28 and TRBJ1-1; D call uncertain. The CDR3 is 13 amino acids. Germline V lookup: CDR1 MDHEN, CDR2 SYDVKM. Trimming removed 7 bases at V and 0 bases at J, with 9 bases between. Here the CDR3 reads CASITDMNTEAFF. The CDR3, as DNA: TGTGCCAGCATTACCGACATGAACACTGAAGCTTTCTTT.

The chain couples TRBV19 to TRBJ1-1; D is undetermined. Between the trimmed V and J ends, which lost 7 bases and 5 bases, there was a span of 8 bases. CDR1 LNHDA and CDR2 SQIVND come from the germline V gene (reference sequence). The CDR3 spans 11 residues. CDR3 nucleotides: TGTGCCAGTACCGAGTCGACTGAAGCTTTCTTT. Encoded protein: CASTESTEAFF.

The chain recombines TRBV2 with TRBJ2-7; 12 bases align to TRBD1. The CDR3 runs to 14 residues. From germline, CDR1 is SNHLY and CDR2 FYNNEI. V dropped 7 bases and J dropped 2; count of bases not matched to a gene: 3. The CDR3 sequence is CASIGTGGPYEQYF. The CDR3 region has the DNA TGTGCCAGCATAGGGACAGGGGGCCCCTACGAGCAGTACTTC.

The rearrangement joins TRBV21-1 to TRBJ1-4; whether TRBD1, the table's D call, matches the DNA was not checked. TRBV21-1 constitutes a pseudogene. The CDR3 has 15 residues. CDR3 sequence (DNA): TGTGCCAGCAGCACCGAGACAGGGGACGATGAAAAACTGTTTTTT. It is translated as CASSTETGDDEKLFF.

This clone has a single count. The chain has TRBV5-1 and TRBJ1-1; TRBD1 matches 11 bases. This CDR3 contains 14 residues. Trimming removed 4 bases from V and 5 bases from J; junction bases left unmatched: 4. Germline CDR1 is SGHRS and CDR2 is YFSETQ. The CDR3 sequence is CASSLDRGPTEAFF. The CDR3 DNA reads TGCGCCAGCAGCCTGGACAGGGGGCCGACTGAAGCTTTCTTT.

The CDR3 DNA is TGTGCCTGGACCACAGGTGGCTATGGCTACACCTTC. Translating it yields CAWTTGGYGYTF. The chain has TRBV30 and TRBJ1-2; TRBD1 is a possible D gene (5 bases). The ends were cut back, 4 bases at V and 4 bases at J, with 10 bases in the middle. This CDR3 spans 12 amino acids. Germline-derived CDR1 and CDR2 are GTSNPN and SVGIG (reference sequence).

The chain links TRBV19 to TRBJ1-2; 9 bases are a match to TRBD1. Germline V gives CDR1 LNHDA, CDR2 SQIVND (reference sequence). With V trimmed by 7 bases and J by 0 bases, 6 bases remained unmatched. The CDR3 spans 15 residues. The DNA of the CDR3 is TGTGCCAGTATGAAACAGGGGGCCTCTAACTATGGCTACACCTTC. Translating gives CASMKQGASNYGYTF.

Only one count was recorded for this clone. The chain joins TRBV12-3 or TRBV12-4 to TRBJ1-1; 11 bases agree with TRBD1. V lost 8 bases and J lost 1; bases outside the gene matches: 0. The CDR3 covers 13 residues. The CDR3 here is CASGTGGNTEAFF. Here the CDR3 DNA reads TGTGCCAGCGGGACAGGGGGGAACACTGAAGCTTTCTTT.

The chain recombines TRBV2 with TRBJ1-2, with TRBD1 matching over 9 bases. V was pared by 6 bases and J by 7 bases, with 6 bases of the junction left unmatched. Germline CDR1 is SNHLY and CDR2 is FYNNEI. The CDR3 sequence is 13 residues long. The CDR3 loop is CASRLQGASGYTF. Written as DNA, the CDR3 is TGTGCCAGCAGACTACAGGGGGCTTCTGGCTACACCTTC.

The DNA for the CDR3 is TGCGCCAGCAGCCCCAACCCCCCACGGACAGTGAACACTGAAGCTTTCTTT. This sequence encodes CASSPNPPRTVNTEAFF. The chain has TRBV5-1 and TRBJ1-1; D perhaps matches TRBD1 (6 bases). Germline CDR1 SGHRS, CDR2 YFSETQ. V was shortened by 4 bases and J by 0 bases, with 19 bases between the two germline ends. The CDR3 sequence is 17 residues long.

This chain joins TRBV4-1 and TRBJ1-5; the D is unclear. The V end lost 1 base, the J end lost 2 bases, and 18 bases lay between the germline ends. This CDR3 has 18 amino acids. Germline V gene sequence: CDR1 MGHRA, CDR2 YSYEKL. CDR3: CASSQVGKRAGGNQPQHF. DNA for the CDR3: TGCGCCAGCAGCCAAGTTGGCAAGAGGGCAGGAGGCAATCAGCCCCAGCATTTT.

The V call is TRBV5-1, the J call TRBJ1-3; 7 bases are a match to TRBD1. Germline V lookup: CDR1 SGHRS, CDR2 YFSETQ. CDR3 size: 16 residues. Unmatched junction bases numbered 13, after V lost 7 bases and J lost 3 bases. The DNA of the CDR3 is TGCGCCAGCCGATATTCCGGGACAGATATTGGAAACACCATATATTTT. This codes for CASRYSGTDIGNTIYF.

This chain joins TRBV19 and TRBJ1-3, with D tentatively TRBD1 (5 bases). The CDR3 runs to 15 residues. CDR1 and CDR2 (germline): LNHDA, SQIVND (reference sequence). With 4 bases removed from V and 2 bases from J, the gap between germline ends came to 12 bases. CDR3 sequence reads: CASSTLGQTGNTIYF. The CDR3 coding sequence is TGTGCCAGTAGTACCCTTGGACAAACTGGAAACACCATATATTTT.

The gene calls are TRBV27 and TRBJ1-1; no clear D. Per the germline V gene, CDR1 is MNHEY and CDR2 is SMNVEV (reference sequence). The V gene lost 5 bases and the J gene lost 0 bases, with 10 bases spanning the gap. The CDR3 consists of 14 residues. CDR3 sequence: CASSRKQMNTEAFF. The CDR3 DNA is TGTGCCAGCAGTCGCAAACAGATGAACACTGAAGCTTTCTTT.